These T cell receptor beta chains were read from a single sample in a study of human T cells and chemical hapten exposure. TCRdb re-analysed the RACE reads in MiXCR, keeping a single row per CDR3 protein. The table includes just over 80,000 distinct CDR3 sequences, roughly a tenth detected once. Sequenced here: whole blood, sampled in connection with sensitization to the hapten diphenylcyclopropenone (DPC). These receptors were obtained from a woman aged 45-65 years with alopecia areata. Some clones in this sample may be carry-over from other donors' samples. The CDR3 runs from the conserved cysteine through the conserved F or W. Each record gives: V gene, clone size, D gene, J gene, CDR3 protein, CDR3 DNA. A D gene is named only where the DNA matches it firmly. Size is omitted from some rows. Given values are once, few, many or a class for expanded clones.

>TRBV10-3|many|TRBD2|TRBJ2-1
CAISEPSGTDNEQFF
TGTGCCATCAGTGAGCCTAGCGGGACCGACAATGAGCAGTTCTTC
>TRBV3-1|many|TRBD2|TRBJ2-7
CASSRLADSNEQYF
TGTGCCAGCAGCCGACTAGCGGATTCTAACGAGCAGTACTTC
>TRBV5-4|many|TRBD1|TRBJ2-3
CASSKTGGGKTDTQYF
TGTGCCAGCAGCAAGACAGGGGGCGGTAAAACAGATACGCAGTATTTT
>TRBV11-2|few|.|TRBJ2-1
CASSLNGGRSDEQFF
TGTGCCAGCAGCTTGAATGGAGGGAGAAGCGATGAGCAGTTCTTC
>TRBV5-6|few|.|TRBJ2-2
CASSLGQGPTGELFF
TGTGCCAGCAGCTTGGGGCAGGGGCCCACCGGGGAGCTGTTTTTT
>TRBV4-3|few|.|TRBJ1-1
CASSQGVTLPNTEAFF
TGCGCCAGCAGCCAGGGGGTGACTCTTCCCAACACTGAAGCTTTCTTT
>TRBV5-1|.|.|TRBJ2-1
CASSPGKGNEQFF
TGCGCCAGCAGCCCAGGGAAGGGGAATGAGCAGTTCTTC
>TRBV15|.|TRBD2|TRBJ2-5
CATSRDRTGGLQTQYF
TGTGCCACCAGCAGAGATCGAACGGGGGGGCTGCAGACCCAGTACTTC
>TRBV28|.|.|TRBJ1-5
CGAEGQFQPQHF
TGTGGCGCGGAGGGGCAGTTTCAGCCCCAGCATTTT
>TRBV7-9|.|.|TRBJ1-1
CASSLEATGNTEAFF
TGTGCCAGCAGCTTGGAGGCAACAGGGAACACTGAAGCTTTCTTT
>TRBV12-5|many|.|TRBJ2-3
CASGLGTSTDTQYF
TGTGCTAGTGGTTTGGGGACTAGCACAGATACGCAGTATTTT
>TRBV18|many|.|TRBJ1-6
CASSLQGENSPLHF
TGTGCCAGCTCCCTACAGGGTGAAAATTCACCCCTCCACTTT
>TRBV12-3/TRBV12-4|many|.|TRBJ2-5
CASRANRVTTETQYF
TGTGCCAGCAGGGCCAACAGGGTGACGACGGAGACCCAGTACTTC
>TRBV3-1|.|.|TRBJ1-4
CASSQRTRSEKLFF
TGTGCCAGCAGCCAAAGGACACGAAGTGAAAAACTGTTTTTT
>TRBV7-6|many|TRBD1|TRBJ1-4
CASSRQGSTNEKLFF
TGTGCCAGCAGCCGACAGGGTTCCACTAATGAAAAACTGTTTTTT
>TRBV3-1|many|TRBD1|TRBJ2-7
CASSQSGTGTYEQYF
TGTGCCAGCAGCCAGTCCGGGACAGGGACCTACGAGCAGTACTTC
>TRBV12-5|.|.|TRBJ2-3
CASAGEELSTDTQYF
TGTGCTAGTGCCGGCGAGGAACTCAGCACAGATACGCAGTATTTT
>TRBV7-9|.|TRBD1|TRBJ1-1
CASSKRQGENTEAFF
TGTGCCAGCAGCAAAAGACAGGGGGAGAACACTGAAGCTTTCTTT
>TRBV9|many|TRBD1|TRBJ2-5
CASSGSGTGLETQYF
TGTGCCAGCAGCGGGTCCGGGACAGGGTTAGAGACCCAGTACTTC
>TRBV11-2|many|TRBD1|TRBJ2-7
CASSTRDRGSHEQYF
TGTGCCAGCAGCACCCGGGACAGGGGGTCCCACGAGCAGTACTTC
>TRBV6-2/TRBV6-3|many|.|TRBJ1-2
CASSYGDIDYGYTF
TGTGCCAGCAGTTACGGCGACATAGACTATGGCTACACCTTC
>TRBV2|few|.|TRBJ1-5
CASSEAGGLNQPQHF
TGTGCCAGCAGTGAAGCAGGGGGACTCAATCAGCCCCAGCATTTT
>TRBV7-2|many|TRBD2|TRBJ2-3
CASSSKATSVGTDTQYF
TGTGCCAGCAGCTCAAAAGCGACTAGCGTCGGCACAGATACGCAGTATTTT
>TRBV19|few|.|TRBJ1-5
CASSMSGQRQQPQHF
TGTGCCAGTAGTATGTCCGGACAAAGACAACAGCCCCAGCATTTT
>TRBV7-3|many|TRBD1|TRBJ1-1
CASSSTGGPNTEAFF
TGTGCCAGCAGCTCGACAGGGGGCCCGAACACTGAAGCTTTCTTT
>TRBV7-6|few|.|TRBJ1-5
CASSPRDKGDNQPQHF
TGTGCCAGCAGCCCCCGGGACAAGGGGGACAATCAGCCCCAGCATTTT
>TRBV28|.|TRBD1|TRBJ1-1
CASNPGQGTEAFF
TGTGCCAGCAATCCGGGACAGGGAACTGAAGCTTTCTTT
>TRBV6-2/TRBV6-3|few|.|TRBJ2-6
CASSYGALISGANVLTF
TGTGCCAGCAGTTACGGAGCATTAATCTCTGGGGCCAACGTCCTGACTTTC
>TRBV6-2/TRBV6-3|few|.|TRBJ1-5
CASTLDAGSNQPQHF
TGTGCCAGCACCCTAGACGCGGGGAGCAATCAGCCCCAGCATTTT
>TRBV28|.|TRBD1|TRBJ2-3
CASSLGQGAAYF
TGTGCCAGCAGTCTAGGACAGGGGGCGGCGTATTTT
>TRBV5-1|.|TRBD2|TRBJ2-3
CASSSLEGGPRNTQYF
TGCGCCAGCAGCTCCCTTGAGGGAGGGCCTAGGAATACGCAGTATTTT
>TRBV5-6|few|.|TRBJ2-1
CASSSYGRNEQFF
TGTGCCAGCAGCTCCTACGGGCGCAATGAGCAGTTCTTC
>TRBV5-1|few|.|TRBJ1-1
CASSSATFTTEAFF
TGCGCCAGCAGCTCTGCAACCTTCACAACTGAAGCTTTCTTT
>TRBV6-2/TRBV6-3|few|.|TRBJ2-3
CASSYRQGTDTQYF
TGTGCCAGCAGTTACAGACAGGGCACAGATACGCAGTATTTT
>TRBV27|few|TRBD2|TRBJ2-3
CASSLWAGDHTDTQYF
TGTGCCAGCAGTTTATGGGCGGGAGACCACACAGATACGCAGTATTTT
>TRBV9|.|.|TRBJ2-5
CASSVLPSETQYF
TGTGCCAGCAGCGTTCTTCCTTCGGAGACCCAGTACTTC
>TRBV13|.|TRBD2|TRBJ2-6
CASSPLAALSGANVLTF
TGTGCCAGCAGCCCCCTAGCGGCCCTCTCTGGGGCCAACGTCCTGACTTTC
>TRBV11-2|few|.|TRBJ2-5
CASSLEHFQETQYF
TGTGCCAGCAGCTTAGAACACTTCCAAGAGACCCAGTACTTC
>TRBV11-1|.|.|TRBJ1-1
CASSLVTEAFF
TGTGCCAGCAGCTTAGTCACTGAAGCTTTCTTT
>TRBV2|.|.|TRBJ2-6
CASSVSTKRAEMANVLTF
TGTGCCAGCAGTGTCTCTACTAAGCGAGCGGAGATGGCCAACGTCCTGACTTTC
>TRBV20-1|few|.|TRBJ2-5
CSAILAKETQYF
TGCAGTGCTATCTTAGCGAAGGAGACCCAGTACTTC
>TRBV12-5|.|.|TRBJ2-5
CASGLVQGREETQYF
TGTGCTAGTGGTCTCGTCCAGGGGCGCGAAGAGACCCAGTACTTC
>TRBV27|.|.|TRBJ2-7
CASSLRGYEQYF
TGTGCCAGCAGTTTAAGGGGTTACGAGCAGTACTTC
>TRBV9|.|TRBD1|TRBJ2-1
CASSVGQGNNEQFF
TGTGCCAGCAGCGTAGGACAGGGAAACAATGAGCAGTTCTTC
>TRBV14|.|TRBD1|TRBJ1-4
CASSQGDRVEKLFF
TGTGCCAGCAGCCAAGGGGACAGGGTGGAAAAACTGTTTTTT
>TRBV18|many|.|TRBJ2-3
CASSPPGHLVSTDTQYF
TGTGCCAGCTCACCTCCGGGCCATCTGGTCAGCACAGATACGCAGTATTTT
>TRBV6-5|medium-sized|TRBD1|TRBJ2-3
CASRPGQIRTDTQYF
TGTGCCAGCAGACCGGGACAGATCCGCACAGATACGCAGTATTTT
>TRBV29-1|many|TRBD2|TRBJ2-7
CSGSGSSYEQYF
TGCAGCGGAAGCGGGAGCTCCTACGAGCAGTACTTC
>TRBV2|many|TRBD1|TRBJ2-2
CASSGQGMNTGELFF
TGTGCCAGCAGCGGACAGGGGATGAACACCGGGGAGCTGTTTTTT
>TRBV7-2|many|.|TRBJ2-3
CASSPPGGRGETQYF
TGTGCCAGCAGCCCTCCAGGGGGGCGGGGGGAAACGCAGTATTTT
>TRBV27|few|TRBD1|TRBJ1-5
CASSGQGKGDQPQHF
TGTGCCAGCAGTGGACAGGGGAAGGGGGATCAGCCCCAGCATTTT
>TRBV18|.|TRBD1|TRBJ1-1
CASSPDRGWTEAFF
TGTGCCAGCTCACCTGACAGGGGATGGACTGAAGCTTTCTTT
>TRBV7-2|.|TRBD2|TRBJ2-5
CASSLARLAGSRETQYF
TGTGCCAGCAGCTTAGCTCGACTAGCGGGGTCCCGAGAGACCCAGTACTTC
>TRBV7-9|few|.|TRBJ1-1
CASSAQAGTEAFF
TGTGCCAGCAGCGCCCAAGCCGGGACTGAAGCTTTCTTT
>TRBV28|many|.|TRBJ2-4
CASSLLGTGAKNIQYF
TGTGCCAGCAGTTTATTGGGTACAGGAGCCAAAAACATTCAGTACTTC
>TRBV12-3/TRBV12-4|few|.|TRBJ1-2
CASSFSTSNYGYTF
TGTGCCAGCAGTTTCAGTACGTCGAACTATGGCTACACCTTC
>TRBV6-2/TRBV6-3|many|TRBD1|TRBJ1-5
CASSVNVRQGSRNNQPQHF
TGTGCCAGCAGCGTTAATGTCCGACAGGGCAGTAGGAACAATCAGCCCCAGCATTTT
>TRBV4-3|.|.|TRBJ2-1
CASSQQGSYNEQFF
TGCGCCAGCAGCCAACAGGGCTCGTACAATGAGCAGTTCTTC
>TRBV25-1|.|TRBD1|TRBJ2-1
CASSDTGQGTYNEQFF
TGTGCCAGCAGTGATACGGGACAGGGGACCTACAATGAGCAGTTCTTC
>TRBV29-1|many|TRBD1|TRBJ2-7
CSVADRVGEQYF
TGCAGCGTTGCCGACAGGGTGGGCGAGCAGTACTTC